The 6 T cell receptor beta chains listed next were all sequenced from one sample in a study of blood T cell repertoires in COVID-19. The data were produced by immunoSEQ multiplex PCR, yet TCRdb's version contains in-frame clones alone and is incomplete. Seen here are around 160,000 clones, approximately 91% observed once, and the top ten hold 2.3%. Sequenced: peripheral blood. All receptors derive from a human donor in a cohort sampled during active COVID-19.

The J gene is TRBJ2-2, the V gene TRBV7-8; D may be TRBD2 (7 bases). CDR1 is SGHVS and CDR2 is FQNEAQ in the germline V gene. The CDR3 sequence is 18 residues long. Trimming stripped 5 bases from V and 4 bases from J, with 23 bases between. The CDR3 loop reads CASSPEGGAGVLTGELFF. The DNA for the CDR3 is TGTGCCAGCAGCCCTGAGGGGGGGGCGGGGGTCCTCACCGGGGAGCTGTTTTTT.

The chain has TRBV27 and TRBJ2-5, with D unresolved. This CDR3 spans 16 amino acids. The V end lost 0 bases, the J end lost 5 bases, and 16 bases lay between the germline ends. Germline V gene data show CDR1 as MNHEY and CDR2 as SMNVEV (reference sequence). The CDR3 DNA reads as TGTGCCAGCAGTTTATCAGCGACCTCCCGGTGGGAGACCCAGTACTTC. It codes for CASSLSATSRWETQYF.

This sequence joins TRBV6-9 and TRBJ1-5; 7 nucleotides agree with TRBD1. This CDR3 spans 14 amino acids. Germline V gene lookup returns CDR1 MNHGY and CDR2 SVAAGI. After removal of 8 bases from V and 2 bases from J, the junction contained 6 bases not matched to a gene. The chain's CDR3 is CASVRQGRNQPQHF. In DNA, the CDR3 is TGTGCCAGCGTTCGACAGGGACGCAATCAGCCCCAGCATTTT.

The chain joins TRBV5-1 to TRBJ1-2, with 7 bases lining up with TRBD1. V trimming: 0 bases; J trimming: 3 bases; junction bases outside the gene matches: 5. CDR3 length equals 15 residues. Germline V gene sequence: CDR1 SGHRS, CDR2 YFSETQ. The CDR3 nucleotides are TGCGCCAGCAGCTTGGGTGGACAGGTCGACTATGGCTACACCTTC. This gives the protein CASSLGGQVDYGYTF.

The chain uses TRBV6-5 and TRBJ1-1, with D possibly matching TRBD1 (5 bases). CDR3 length equals 14 residues. The ends were cut back, 3 bases at V and 6 bases at J, with 14 bases in the middle. Germline loops: CDR1 MNHEY, CDR2 SVGAGI. Written as DNA, the CDR3 is TGTGCCAGCAGTTATCAGGGTAGAGGAGCTGAAGCTTTCTTT. It encodes CASSYQGRGAEAFF.

The genes are TRBV29-1 and TRBJ1-2; possible D gene TRBD1, 5 bases. Trimming took off 4 bases at V and 9 bases at J, with 12 bases between the two ends. The V gene's germline CDR1 is SQVTM and CDR2 ANQGSEA. The CDR3 consists of 11 residues. CDR3 sequence: CSVAWGGRYTF. For the CDR3, the DNA is TGCAGCGTTGCGTGGGGCGGCCGCTACACCTTC.